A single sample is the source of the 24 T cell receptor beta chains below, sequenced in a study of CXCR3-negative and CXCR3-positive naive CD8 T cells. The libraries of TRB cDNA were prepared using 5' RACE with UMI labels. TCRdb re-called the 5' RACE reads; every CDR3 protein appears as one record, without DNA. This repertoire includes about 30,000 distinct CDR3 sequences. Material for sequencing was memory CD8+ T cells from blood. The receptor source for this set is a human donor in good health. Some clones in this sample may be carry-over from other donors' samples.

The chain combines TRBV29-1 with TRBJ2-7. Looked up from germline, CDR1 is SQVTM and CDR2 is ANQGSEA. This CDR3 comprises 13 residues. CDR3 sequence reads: CSVVQDSSYEQYF.

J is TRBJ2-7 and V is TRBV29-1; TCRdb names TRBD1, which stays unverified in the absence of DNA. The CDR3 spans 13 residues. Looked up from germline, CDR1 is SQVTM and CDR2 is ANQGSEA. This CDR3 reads CSVVAGAAHEQYF.

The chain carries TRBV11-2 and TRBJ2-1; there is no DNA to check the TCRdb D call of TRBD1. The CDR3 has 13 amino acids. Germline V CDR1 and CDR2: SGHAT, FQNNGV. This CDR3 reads CASMGGQYNEQFF.

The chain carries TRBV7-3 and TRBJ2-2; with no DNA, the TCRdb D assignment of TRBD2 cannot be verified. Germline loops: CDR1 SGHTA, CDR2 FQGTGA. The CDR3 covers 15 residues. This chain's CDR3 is CASSSSGTNTGELFF.

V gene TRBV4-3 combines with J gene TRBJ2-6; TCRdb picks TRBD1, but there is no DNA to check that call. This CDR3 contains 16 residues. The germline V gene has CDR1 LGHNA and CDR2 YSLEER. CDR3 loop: CASSQEGAAGANVLTF.

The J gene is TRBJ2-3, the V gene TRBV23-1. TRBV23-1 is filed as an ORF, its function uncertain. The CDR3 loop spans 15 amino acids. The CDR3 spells CASSQSYPTTDTQYF.

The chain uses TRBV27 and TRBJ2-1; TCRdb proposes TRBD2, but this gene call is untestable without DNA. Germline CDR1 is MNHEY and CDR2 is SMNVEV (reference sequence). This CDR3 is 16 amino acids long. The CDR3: CASSSRTSGGINEQFF.

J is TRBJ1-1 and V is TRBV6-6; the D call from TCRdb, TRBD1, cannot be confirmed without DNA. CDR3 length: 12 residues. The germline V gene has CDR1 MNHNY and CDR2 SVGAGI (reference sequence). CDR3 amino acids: CASSSNRYEAFF.

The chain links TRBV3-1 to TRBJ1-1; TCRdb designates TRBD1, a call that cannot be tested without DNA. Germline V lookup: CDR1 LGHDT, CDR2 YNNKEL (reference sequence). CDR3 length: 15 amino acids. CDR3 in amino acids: CASSQRTGTNTEAFF. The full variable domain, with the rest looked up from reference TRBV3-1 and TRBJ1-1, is DTAVSQTPKYLVTQMGNDKSIKCEQNLGHDTMYWYKQDSKKFLKIMFSYNNKELIINETVPNRFSPKSPDKAHLNLHINSLELGDSAVYFCASSQRTGTNTEAFFGQGTRLTVV.

The chain's CDR3 is CASRESLVQYF. The chain links TRBV12-3 or TRBV12-4 to TRBJ2-7. The CDR3 is made up of 11 amino acids.

The CDR3 loop is CSVEGGQGRTDTQYF. The gene calls are TRBV29-1 and TRBJ2-3; absent DNA, TCRdb's TRBD1 call cannot be checked. Germline V gene sequence: CDR1 SQVTM, CDR2 ANQGSEA. This CDR3 spans 15 amino acids.

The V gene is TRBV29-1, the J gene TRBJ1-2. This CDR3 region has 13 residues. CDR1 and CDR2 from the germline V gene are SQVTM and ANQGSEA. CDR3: CSVESLLNYGYTF. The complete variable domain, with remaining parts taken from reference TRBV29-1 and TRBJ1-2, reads SAVISQKPSRDICQRGTSLTIQCQVDSQVTMMFWYRQQPGQSLTLIATANQGSEATYESGFVIDKFPISRPNLTFSTLTVSNMSPEDSSIYLCSVESLLNYGYTFGSGTRLTVV.

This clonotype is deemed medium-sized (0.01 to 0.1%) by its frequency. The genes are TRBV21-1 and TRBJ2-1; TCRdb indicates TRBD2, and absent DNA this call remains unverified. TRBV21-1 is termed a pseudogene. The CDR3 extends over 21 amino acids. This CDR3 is CASSKLGLAGGPGWSYNEQFF.

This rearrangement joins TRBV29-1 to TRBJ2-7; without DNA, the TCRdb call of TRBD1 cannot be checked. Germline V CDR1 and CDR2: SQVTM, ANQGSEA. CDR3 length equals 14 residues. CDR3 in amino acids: CSVEAGTGAYEQYF.

The CDR3: CASSPPSATYGYTF. This sequence joins TRBV4-1 and TRBJ1-2. The germline CDR1 and CDR2 sequences are MGHRA and YSYEKL. This CDR3 has 14 amino acids.

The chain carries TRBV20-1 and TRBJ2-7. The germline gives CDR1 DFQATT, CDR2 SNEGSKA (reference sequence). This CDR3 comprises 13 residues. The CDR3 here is CSATTPDTYEQYF.

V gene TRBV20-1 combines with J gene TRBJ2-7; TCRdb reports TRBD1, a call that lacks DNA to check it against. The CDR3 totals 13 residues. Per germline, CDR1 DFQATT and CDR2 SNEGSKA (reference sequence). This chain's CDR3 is CSARDTGDYEQYF.

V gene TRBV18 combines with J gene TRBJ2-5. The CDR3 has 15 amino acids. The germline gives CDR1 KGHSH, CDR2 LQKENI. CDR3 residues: CASSPTGGKIETQYF.

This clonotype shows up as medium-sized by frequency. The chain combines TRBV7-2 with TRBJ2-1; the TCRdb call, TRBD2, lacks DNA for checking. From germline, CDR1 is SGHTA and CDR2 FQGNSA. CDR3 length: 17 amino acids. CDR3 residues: CASSTGLVLSSYNEQFF. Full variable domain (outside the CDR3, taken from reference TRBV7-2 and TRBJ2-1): GAGVSQSPSNKVTEKGKDVELRCDPISGHTALYWYRQSLGQGLEFLIYFQGNSAPDKSGLPSDRFSAERTGGSVSTLTIQRTQQEDSAVYLCASSTGLVLSSYNEQFFGPGTRLTVL.

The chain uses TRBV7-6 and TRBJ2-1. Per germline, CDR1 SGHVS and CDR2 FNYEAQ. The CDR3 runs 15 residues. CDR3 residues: CASSLGPDTYNEQFF.

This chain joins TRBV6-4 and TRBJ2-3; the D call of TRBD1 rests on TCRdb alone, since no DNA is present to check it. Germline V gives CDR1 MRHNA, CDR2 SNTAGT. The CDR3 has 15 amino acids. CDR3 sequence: CASSDSVQGADTQYF.

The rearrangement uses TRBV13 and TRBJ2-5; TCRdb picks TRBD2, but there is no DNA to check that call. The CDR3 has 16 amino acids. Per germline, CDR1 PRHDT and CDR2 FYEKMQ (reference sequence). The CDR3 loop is CASSLRSGGAEETQYF.

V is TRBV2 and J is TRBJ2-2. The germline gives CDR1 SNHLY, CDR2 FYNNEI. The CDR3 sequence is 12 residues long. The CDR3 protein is CASNEGTRELFF.

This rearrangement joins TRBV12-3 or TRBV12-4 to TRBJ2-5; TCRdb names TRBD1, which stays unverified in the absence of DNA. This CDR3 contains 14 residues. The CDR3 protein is CASSMTGVGETQYF.